Listed here is a single T cell receptor beta chain. Its antigen is as yet unknown. The CDR3 covers 17 residues. The data were taken from a study of shared clonotypes between healthy human individuals. Study-level results: Non-shared clonotypes were found to have lower generation probabilities than the clonotypes that were shared by all four of the sorted-subset donors.

Profiling relied on immunoSEQ multiplex PCR, and the TCRdb table lists in-frame clones only, not all of them. The sample shows around 2.5 million clones, approximately 94% of them seen only once. The chain uses TRBV21-1 and TRBJ1-4. TRBV21-1 is reported as a pseudogene. The source of this sequence is a man in his late teens or twenties in good health. Some clones in this sample may be carry-over from other donors' samples. Sequenced material: naive CD4+ T cells from PBMCs. The sample's subset: CD45RA+ positively selected. This CDR3 reads CASNGGATTASNEKLFF. CDR3 nucleotides: TGTGCCAGCAACGGGGGGGCCACCACGGCGTCTAATGAAAAACTGTTTTTT.